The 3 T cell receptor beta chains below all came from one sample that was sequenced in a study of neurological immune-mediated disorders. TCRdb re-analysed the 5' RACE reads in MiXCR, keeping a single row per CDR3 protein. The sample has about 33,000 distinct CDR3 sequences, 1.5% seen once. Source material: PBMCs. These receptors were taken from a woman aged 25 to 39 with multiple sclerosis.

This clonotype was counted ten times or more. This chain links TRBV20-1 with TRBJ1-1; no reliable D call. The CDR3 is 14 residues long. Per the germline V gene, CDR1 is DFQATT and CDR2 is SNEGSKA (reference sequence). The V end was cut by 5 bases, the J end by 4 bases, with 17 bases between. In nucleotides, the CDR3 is TGCAGTGCTGTCTCGGACCGGTTGGTCACTGAAGCTTTCTTT. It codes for CSAVSDRLVTEAFF.

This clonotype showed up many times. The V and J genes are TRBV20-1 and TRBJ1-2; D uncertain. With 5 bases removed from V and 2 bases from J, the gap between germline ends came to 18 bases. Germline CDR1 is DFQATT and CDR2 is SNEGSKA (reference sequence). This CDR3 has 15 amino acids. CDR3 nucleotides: TGCAGTGCTGACGTCCAGGACCCCCGAAACTATGGCTACACCTTC. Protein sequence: CSADVQDPRNYGYTF.

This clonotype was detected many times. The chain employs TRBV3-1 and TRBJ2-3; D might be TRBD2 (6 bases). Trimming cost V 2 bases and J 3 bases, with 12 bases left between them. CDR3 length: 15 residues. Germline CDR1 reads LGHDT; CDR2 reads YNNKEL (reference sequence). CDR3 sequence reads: CASSQWGVLTDTQYF. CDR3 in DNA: TGTGCCAGCAGCCAATGGGGGGTGCTAACAGATACGCAGTATTTT.